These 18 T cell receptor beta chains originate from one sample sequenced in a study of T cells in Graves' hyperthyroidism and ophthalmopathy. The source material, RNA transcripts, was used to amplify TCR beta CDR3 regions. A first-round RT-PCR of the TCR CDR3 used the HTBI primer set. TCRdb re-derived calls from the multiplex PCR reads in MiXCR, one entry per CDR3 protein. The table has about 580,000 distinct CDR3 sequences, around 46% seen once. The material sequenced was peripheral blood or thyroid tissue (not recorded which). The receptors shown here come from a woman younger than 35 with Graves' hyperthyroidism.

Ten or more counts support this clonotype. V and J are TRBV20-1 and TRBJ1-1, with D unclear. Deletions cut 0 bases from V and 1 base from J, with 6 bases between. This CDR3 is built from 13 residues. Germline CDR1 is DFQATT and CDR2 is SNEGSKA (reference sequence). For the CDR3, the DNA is TGCAGTGCTAGAGATCGCCCGAACACTGAAGCTTTCTTT. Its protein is CSARDRPNTEAFF.

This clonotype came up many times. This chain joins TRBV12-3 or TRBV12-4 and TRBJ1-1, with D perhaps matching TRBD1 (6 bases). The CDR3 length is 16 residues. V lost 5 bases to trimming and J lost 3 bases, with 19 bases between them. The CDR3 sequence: CASSPVLGAPDTEAFF. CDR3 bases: TGTGCCAGCAGTCCCGTGCTGGGGGCGCCGGACACTGAAGCTTTCTTT.

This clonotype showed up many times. Here the CDR3 DNA reads TGCAGTGCTAGCAGACCGAGGATGAACACTGAAGCTTTCTTT. Amino acids: CSASRPRMNTEAFF. The chain is built from TRBV20-1 and TRBJ1-1; D remains unclear. The V gene's germline CDR1 is DFQATT and CDR2 SNEGSKA (reference sequence). V was pared by 3 bases and J by 0 bases, with 11 bases between. This CDR3 is built from 14 residues.

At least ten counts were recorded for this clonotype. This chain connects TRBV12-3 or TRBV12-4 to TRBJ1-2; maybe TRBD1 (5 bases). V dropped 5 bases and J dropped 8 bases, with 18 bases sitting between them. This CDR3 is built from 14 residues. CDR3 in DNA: TGTGCCAGCAGTACGCATCAGGGAGTGATCGGCTACACCTTC. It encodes CASSTHQGVIGYTF.

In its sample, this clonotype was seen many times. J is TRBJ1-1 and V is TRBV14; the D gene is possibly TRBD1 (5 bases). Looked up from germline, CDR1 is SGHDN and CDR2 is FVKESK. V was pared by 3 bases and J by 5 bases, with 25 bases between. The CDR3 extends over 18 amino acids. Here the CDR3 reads CASSHRGPGGRGETEAFF. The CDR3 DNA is TGTGCCAGCAGCCACCGCGGGCCCGGGGGAAGGGGAGAAACTGAAGCTTTCTTT.

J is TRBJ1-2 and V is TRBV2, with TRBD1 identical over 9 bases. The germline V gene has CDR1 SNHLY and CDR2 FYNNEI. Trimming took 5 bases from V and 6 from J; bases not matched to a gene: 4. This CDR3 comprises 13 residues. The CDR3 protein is CASSTDRGNGYTF. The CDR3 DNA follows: TGTGCCAGCAGTACGGACAGGGGTAATGGCTACACCTTC.

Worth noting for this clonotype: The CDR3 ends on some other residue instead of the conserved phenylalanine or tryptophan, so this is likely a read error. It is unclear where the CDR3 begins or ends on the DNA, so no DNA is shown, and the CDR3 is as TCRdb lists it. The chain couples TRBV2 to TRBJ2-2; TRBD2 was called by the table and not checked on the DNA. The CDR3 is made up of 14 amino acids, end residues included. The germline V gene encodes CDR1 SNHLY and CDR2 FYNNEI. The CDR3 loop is CASLPTAGTGELVL.

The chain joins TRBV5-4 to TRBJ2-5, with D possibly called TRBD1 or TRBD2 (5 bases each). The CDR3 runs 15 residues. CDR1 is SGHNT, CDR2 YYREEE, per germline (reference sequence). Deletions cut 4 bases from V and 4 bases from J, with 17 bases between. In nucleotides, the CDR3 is TGTGCCAGCAGCCGGGACGAGGTCCGCGGAGAGACCCAGTACTTC. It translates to CASSRDEVRGETQYF.

CDR3 loop: CASSPGTGASNQPQHF. CDR3 bases: TGTGCCAGCTCACCGGGGACAGGAGCCAGCAATCAGCCCCAGCATTTT. The V call is TRBV18, the J call TRBJ1-5, with 8 bases identical to TRBD1. The V and J ends lost 3 bases and 1 base, in that order; junction bases with no gene match: 5. Per germline, CDR1 KGHSH and CDR2 LQKENI. There are 16 residues in the CDR3.

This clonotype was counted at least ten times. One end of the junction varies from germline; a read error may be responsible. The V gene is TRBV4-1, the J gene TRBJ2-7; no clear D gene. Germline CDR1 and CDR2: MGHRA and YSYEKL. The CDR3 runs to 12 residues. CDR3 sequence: CASSQPRGSANF. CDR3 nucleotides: TGCGCCAGCAGCCAACCCCGCGGATCGGCGAACTTC.

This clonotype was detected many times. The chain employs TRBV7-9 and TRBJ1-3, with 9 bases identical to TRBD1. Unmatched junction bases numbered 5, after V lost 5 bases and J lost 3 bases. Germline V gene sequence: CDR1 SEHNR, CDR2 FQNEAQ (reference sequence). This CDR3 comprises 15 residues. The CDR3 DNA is TGTGCCAGCAGCGTGCGACAGGGGGTTGGAAACACCATATATTTT. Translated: CASSVRQGVGNTIYF.

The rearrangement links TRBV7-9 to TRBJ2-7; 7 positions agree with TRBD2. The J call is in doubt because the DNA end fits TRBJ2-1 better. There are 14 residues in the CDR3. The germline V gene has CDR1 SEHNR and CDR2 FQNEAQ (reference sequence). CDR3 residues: CASAASGPYNEQFF. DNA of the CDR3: TGTGCCAGCGCGGCTAGCGGCCCCTACAATGAGCAGTTCTTC.

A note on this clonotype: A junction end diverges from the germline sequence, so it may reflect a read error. The CDR3 region has the DNA TGTGTCAGCAGTTCGGGACTAGCAGGGGAAGAGACCCAGTACTTC. It specifies CVSSSGLAGEETQYF. The V gene is TRBV7-2, the J gene TRBJ2-5; the match to TRBD2 covers 9 bases. The CDR3 covers 15 residues. The V gene's germline CDR1 is SGHTA and CDR2 FQGNSA.

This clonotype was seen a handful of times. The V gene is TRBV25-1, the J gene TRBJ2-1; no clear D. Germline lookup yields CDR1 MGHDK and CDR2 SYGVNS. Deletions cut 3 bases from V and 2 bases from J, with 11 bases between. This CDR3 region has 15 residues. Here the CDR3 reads CASSEPAPPYNEQFF. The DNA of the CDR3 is TGTGCCAGCAGTGAGCCCGCCCCCCCCTACAATGAGCAGTTCTTC. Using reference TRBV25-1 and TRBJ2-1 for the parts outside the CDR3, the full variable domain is EADIYQTPRYLVIGTGKKITLECSQTMGHDKMYWYQQDPGMELHLIHYSYGVNSTEKGDLSSESTVSRIRTEHFPLTLESARPSHTSQYLCASSEPAPPYNEQFFGPGTRLTVL.

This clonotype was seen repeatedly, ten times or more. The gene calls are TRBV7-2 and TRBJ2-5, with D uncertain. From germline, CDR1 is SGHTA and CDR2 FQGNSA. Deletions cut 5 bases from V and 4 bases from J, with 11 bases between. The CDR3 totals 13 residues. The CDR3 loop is CASSRSRGETQYF. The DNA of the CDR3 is TGTGCCAGCAGCCGTAGTAGAGGAGAGACCCAGTACTTC.

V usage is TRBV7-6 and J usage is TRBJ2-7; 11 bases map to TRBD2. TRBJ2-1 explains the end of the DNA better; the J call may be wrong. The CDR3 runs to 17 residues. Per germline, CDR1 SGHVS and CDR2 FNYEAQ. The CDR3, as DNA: TGTGCCAGCAGCCCAAGACCCCTAGCGGGGGGTTACAATGAGCAGTTCTTC. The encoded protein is CASSPRPLAGGYNEQFF.

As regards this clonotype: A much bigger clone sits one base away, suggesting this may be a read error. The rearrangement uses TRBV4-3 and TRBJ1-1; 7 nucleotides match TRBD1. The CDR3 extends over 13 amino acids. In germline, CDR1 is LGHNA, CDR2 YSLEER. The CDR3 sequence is CVSKRTGATEAFF. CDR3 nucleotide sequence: TGCGTCAGCAAACGCACAGGGGCCACTGAAGCTTTCTTT.

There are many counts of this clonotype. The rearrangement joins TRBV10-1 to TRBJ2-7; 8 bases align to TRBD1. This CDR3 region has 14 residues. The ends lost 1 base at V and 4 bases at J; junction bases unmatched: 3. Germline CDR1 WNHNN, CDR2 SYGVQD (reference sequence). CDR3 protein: CASSELDRVYEQYF. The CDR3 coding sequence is TGCGCCAGCAGTGAGTTGGACAGGGTTTACGAGCAGTACTTC.